What follows are 25 T cell receptor beta chains derived from one specimen sequenced in a study of OX40 agonist ivuxolimab in advanced cancers. TCRdb's copy holds only in-frame clones and misses some; the assay was immunoSEQ multiplex PCR. Found here are 80,000 to 100,000 clones, 94% of them singletons; the top ten hold roughly 2.6%. Material: CD4+ or CD8+ T cells sorted from blood, obtained in a trial of the OX40 agonist ivuxolimab. These receptors came from an adult with an advanced solid tumor such as melanoma, head and neck, liver or kidney cancer.

The chain recombines TRBV23-1 with TRBJ1-2; D gene ambiguous. TRBV23-1 is classed as an ORF, of uncertain function. The CDR3 contains 16 residues. The ends were cut back, 6 bases at V and 4 bases at J, with 21 bases in the middle. The CDR3 DNA reads as TGCGCCAGCAGCCGACGGTGCGTACAAAACTTCTATGGCTACACCTTC. Its protein product is CASSRRCVQNFYGYTF.

The chain employs TRBV6-6 and TRBJ1-1; D ambiguous. The V gene's germline CDR1 is MNHNY and CDR2 SVGAGI (reference sequence). The CDR3 loop spans 12 amino acids. V was clipped by 8 bases and J by 0 bases, with 7 bases between them. CDR3 protein: CASALLNTEAFF. CDR3 DNA sequence: TGTGCCAGCGCCCTTTTGAACACTGAAGCTTTCTTT.

This clone was seen once. The J gene is TRBJ1-2, the V gene TRBV11-2; no firm D call. This CDR3 is 13 amino acids long. Germline CDR1 reads SGHAT; CDR2 reads FQNNGV. Trimming stripped 4 bases from V and 6 bases from J, with 12 bases between. The CDR3 spells CASSSGLNDGYTF. The CDR3 nucleotides are TGTGCCAGCAGCTCCGGATTGAATGATGGCTACACCTTC.

This chain joins TRBV7-4 and TRBJ2-7; 9 bases match TRBD1. Trimming cost V 1 base and J 3 bases; bases outside gene matches: 10. Germline assignment: CDR1 SGHVT and CDR2 SQSDAQ. The CDR3 consists of 17 residues. CDR3 bases: TGTGCCAGCAGCTTAGAGGTAACGGACAGGGGTCTCTACGAGCAGTACTTC. Amino acids: CASSLEVTDRGLYEQYF.

This sequence joins TRBV12-5 and TRBJ1-2, with D possibly matching TRBD1 (5 bases). Trimming stripped 7 bases from V and 3 bases from J, with 15 bases between. Germline V gives CDR1 LGHNT, CDR2 FRNRAP. The length of the CDR3 is 14 residues. Here the CDR3 DNA reads TGTGCTAGTGCCTCGACAGCGATATACTATGGCTACACCTTC. The encoded protein is CASASTAIYYGYTF.

In regard to this clone: The sample holds other DNA sequences that translate to the same CDR3. The chain has TRBV27 and TRBJ1-1; possibly TRBD1 for D (6 bases). CDR3 size: 14 residues. Germline-derived CDR1 and CDR2 are MNHEY and SMNVEV (reference sequence). The V end lost 2 bases, the J end lost 2 bases, and 9 bases lay between the germline ends. The CDR3 DNA is TGTGCCAGCAGTTTAAGGGGGACCAACACTGAAGCTTTCTTT. This codes for CASSLRGTNTEAFF.

This clone has a single count. The chain is built from TRBV27 and TRBJ2-7; D perhaps matches TRBD2 (6 bases). CDR1 is MNHEY and CDR2 is SMNVEV in the germline V gene (reference sequence). Trimming took off 2 bases at V and 0 bases at J, with 11 bases between the two ends. This CDR3 spans 15 amino acids. The CDR3 loop is CASSLVGTSSYEQYF. CDR3 DNA: TGTGCCAGCAGTTTAGTCGGGACTTCCTCCTACGAGCAGTACTTC.

The chain carries TRBV27 and TRBJ2-2; no firm D call. Germline assignment: CDR1 MNHEY and CDR2 SMNVEV (reference sequence). Trimming removed 1 base at V and 7 bases at J, with 4 bases between. The CDR3 totals 12 residues. Here the CDR3 reads CASSLLYGELFF. The CDR3 region has the DNA TGTGCCAGCAGTTTATTATACGGGGAGCTGTTTTTT.

The J gene is TRBJ2-3, the V gene TRBV9; D ambiguous. This CDR3 is 12 amino acids long. V dropped 4 bases and J dropped 5 bases, with 8 bases sitting between them. Germline lookup yields CDR1 SGDLS and CDR2 YYNGEE. The CDR3 sequence: CASSLWEDTQYF. The CDR3 DNA is TGTGCCAGCAGCCTCTGGGAAGATACGCAGTATTTT. Drawing the rest from reference TRBV9 and TRBJ2-3, the complete variable domain is DSGVTQTPKHLITATGQRVTLRCSPRSGDLSVYWYQQSLDQGLQFLIQYYNGEERAKGNILERFSAQQFPDLHSELNLSSLELGDSALYFCASSLWEDTQYFGPGTRLTVL.

J is TRBJ2-3 and V is TRBV4-3, with TRBD1 as a possible D gene (5 bases). The V gene lost 0 bases and the J gene lost 4 bases, with 11 bases spanning the gap. Germline lookup yields CDR1 LGHNA and CDR2 YSLEER. The CDR3 length is 15 residues. CDR3 nucleotides: TGCGCCAGCAGCCAAGATGGGGCGTGGGCAGATACGCAGTATTTT. Translating gives CASSQDGAWADTQYF.

The J gene is TRBJ1-2, the V gene TRBV27, with D tentatively TRBD1 (6 bases). This CDR3 spans 13 amino acids. Per the germline V gene, CDR1 is MNHEY and CDR2 is SMNVEV (reference sequence). V was shortened by 3 bases and J by 6 bases, with 11 bases between the two germline ends. In DNA form, the CDR3 reads TGTGCCAGCAGTTTCACAGGGACGGATGGCTACACCTTC. This gives the protein CASSFTGTDGYTF.

In its sample, this clone was seen a few times. As DNA, the CDR3 is TGTGCCAGCAGCTACGGACAGGGGTCCTACGAGCAGTACTTC. Its protein is CASSYGQGSYEQYF. V gene TRBV11-2 combines with J gene TRBJ2-7, with 9 bases that match TRBD1. The J segment lost 1 base and the V segment lost 4 bases, leaving 2 bases of the junction unmatched. The CDR3 has 14 amino acids. CDR1 and CDR2 (germline): SGHAT, FQNNGV.

The V call is TRBV19, the J call TRBJ2-7; TRBD2 aligns across 11 bases. The germline CDR1 and CDR2 sequences are LNHDA and SQIVND (reference sequence). The J segment lost 0 bases and the V segment lost 3 bases, leaving 1 base of the junction unmatched. This CDR3 comprises 15 residues. The CDR3 here is CASSMGLADSYEQYF. CDR3 sequence (DNA): TGTGCCAGTAGTATGGGACTAGCGGACTCCTACGAGCAGTACTTC.

The DNA of the CDR3 is TGTGCCAGCAGTTACGGTCTAGCGTGGTATTTT. Protein: CASSYGLAWYF. V usage is TRBV6-1 and J usage is TRBJ2-3; a weak D match, TRBD2 (6 bases). Germline V gene lookup returns CDR1 MNHNS and CDR2 SASEGT. The CDR3 is 11 amino acids. Trimming removed 5 bases from V and 14 bases from J, with 14 bases in between.

The chain employs TRBV9 and TRBJ2-2; D not resolved. There are 12 residues in the CDR3. Per germline, CDR1 SGDLS and CDR2 YYNGEE. V dropped 4 bases and J dropped 7 bases, with 8 bases sitting between them. Written as DNA, the CDR3 is TGTGCCAGCAGCCTACGGAACGGGGAGCTGTTTTTT. Translated: CASSLRNGELFF. Variable domain in full (rest from reference TRBV9 and TRBJ2-2): DSGVTQTPKHLITATGQRVTLRCSPRSGDLSVYWYQQSLDQGLQFLIQYYNGEERAKGNILERFSAQQFPDLHSELNLSSLELGDSALYFCASSLRNGELFFGEGSRLTVL.

J is TRBJ2-5 and V is TRBV6-5, with 11 bases fitting TRBD1. The CDR3 is 14 amino acids. The germline gives CDR1 MNHEY, CDR2 SVGAGI. V was pared by 4 bases and J by 4 bases, with 2 bases of the junction left unmatched. CDR3 in amino acids: CASSWGQGVETQYF. The DNA of the CDR3 is TGTGCCAGCAGTTGGGGACAGGGGGTAGAGACCCAGTACTTC.

The CDR3 here is CASTPTGGGYEQYF. CDR3 nucleotides: TGTGCCAGCACCCCGACAGGGGGCGGGTACGAGCAGTACTTC. The chain combines TRBV2 with TRBJ2-7; TRBD1 agrees at 10 bases. Unmatched junction bases numbered 7, after V lost 7 bases and J lost 4 bases. This CDR3 is 14 amino acids long. Germline values: CDR1 SNHLY, CDR2 FYNNEI.

The chain is built from TRBV19 and TRBJ1-2, with a possible D match to TRBD1 (5 bases). The V and J ends lost 1 base and 4 bases respectively, with 10 bases between them. Looked up from germline, CDR1 is LNHDA and CDR2 is SQIVND (reference sequence). The CDR3 is 14 amino acids. CDR3 residues: CASSIGDSLYGYTF. CDR3 sequence (DNA): TGTGCCAGTAGTATAGGGGACTCCCTCTATGGCTACACCTTC.

J is TRBJ1-5 and V is TRBV27; 7 bases align to TRBD1. The DNA end is more similar to TRBJ2-3, so the J call may be wrong. The CDR3 sequence is 14 residues long. The germline V gene encodes CDR1 MNHEY and CDR2 SMNVEV (reference sequence). CDR3 sequence: CASSPGGYSQPQYF. The DNA for the CDR3 is TGTGCCAGCAGTCCAGGGGGTTATAGTCAGCCCCAGTATTTT.

The chain links TRBV4-1 to TRBJ2-7; D remains unclear. V was trimmed by 0 bases and J by 2 bases, leaving 11 bases between them. CDR3 length equals 15 residues. From germline, CDR1 is MGHRA and CDR2 YSYEKL. CDR3 protein: CASSQDGRPAYEQYF. As DNA, the CDR3 is TGCGCCAGCAGCCAAGACGGTCGTCCAGCCTACGAGCAGTACTTC.

The gene calls are TRBV14 and TRBJ2-7; D is ambiguous. CDR1 is SGHDN and CDR2 is FVKESK in the germline V gene. Trimming removed 0 bases from V and 3 bases from J, with 3 bases in between. This CDR3 spans 12 amino acids. The CDR3 nucleotides are TGTGCCAGCAGCCAAGACAGCTACGAGCAGTACTTC. The encoded protein is CASSQDSYEQYF.

The chain links TRBV7-6 to TRBJ2-1; D remains unclear. CDR1 and CDR2 from the germline V gene are SGHVS and FNYEAQ. V shed 5 bases and J shed 7 bases, with 12 bases lying between them. The CDR3 has 13 residues. The CDR3 nucleotides read TGTGCCAGCAGCACCGCATCCGGAAATGAGCAGTTCTTC. This codes for CASSTASGNEQFF.

The J gene is TRBJ1-3, the V gene TRBV4-1, with D unclear. CDR3 length: 12 residues. CDR1 and CDR2 (germline): MGHRA, YSYEKL. With 10 bases removed from V and 4 bases from J, the gap between germline ends came to 11 bases. The CDR3 protein is CANGKRGNTIYF. The CDR3 coding sequence is TGCGCCAACGGAAAGAGAGGAAACACCATATATTTT.

The chain carries TRBV28 and TRBJ2-7; D might be TRBD1 or TRBD2, each matching 6 bases. From germline, CDR1 is MDHEN and CDR2 SYDVKM. The CDR3 loop spans 15 amino acids. V gave up 3 bases and J gave up 0 bases, with 12 bases separating them. For the CDR3, the DNA is TGTGCCAGCAGTTTCATTAGGGGGGTCTCCTACGAGCAGTACTTC. Encoded protein: CASSFIRGVSYEQYF.

The J gene is TRBJ1-6, the V gene TRBV6-1; D is possibly TRBD1 (6 bases). The V end lost 5 bases, the J end lost 7 bases, and 9 bases lay between the germline ends. The CDR3 totals 13 residues. Germline CDR1 and CDR2: MNHNS and SASEGT. CDR3 sequence: CASSFRGNSPLHF. The CDR3 region has the DNA TGTGCCAGCAGTTTCAGGGGAAATTCACCCCTCCACTTT.